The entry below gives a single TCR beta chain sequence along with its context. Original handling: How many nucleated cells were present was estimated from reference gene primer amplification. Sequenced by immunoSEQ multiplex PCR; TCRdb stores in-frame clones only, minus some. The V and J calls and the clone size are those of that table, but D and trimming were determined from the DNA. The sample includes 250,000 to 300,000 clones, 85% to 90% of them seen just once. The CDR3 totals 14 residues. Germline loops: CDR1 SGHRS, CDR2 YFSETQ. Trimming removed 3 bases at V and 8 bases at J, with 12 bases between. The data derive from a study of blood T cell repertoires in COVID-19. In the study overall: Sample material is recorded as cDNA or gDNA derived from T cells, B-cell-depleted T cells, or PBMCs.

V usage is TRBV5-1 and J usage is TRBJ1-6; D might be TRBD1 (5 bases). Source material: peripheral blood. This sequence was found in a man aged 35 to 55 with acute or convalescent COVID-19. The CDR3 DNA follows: TGCGCCAGCAGCTCCGACGGGGGTGATTCACCCCTCCACTTT. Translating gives CASSSDGGDSPLHF.